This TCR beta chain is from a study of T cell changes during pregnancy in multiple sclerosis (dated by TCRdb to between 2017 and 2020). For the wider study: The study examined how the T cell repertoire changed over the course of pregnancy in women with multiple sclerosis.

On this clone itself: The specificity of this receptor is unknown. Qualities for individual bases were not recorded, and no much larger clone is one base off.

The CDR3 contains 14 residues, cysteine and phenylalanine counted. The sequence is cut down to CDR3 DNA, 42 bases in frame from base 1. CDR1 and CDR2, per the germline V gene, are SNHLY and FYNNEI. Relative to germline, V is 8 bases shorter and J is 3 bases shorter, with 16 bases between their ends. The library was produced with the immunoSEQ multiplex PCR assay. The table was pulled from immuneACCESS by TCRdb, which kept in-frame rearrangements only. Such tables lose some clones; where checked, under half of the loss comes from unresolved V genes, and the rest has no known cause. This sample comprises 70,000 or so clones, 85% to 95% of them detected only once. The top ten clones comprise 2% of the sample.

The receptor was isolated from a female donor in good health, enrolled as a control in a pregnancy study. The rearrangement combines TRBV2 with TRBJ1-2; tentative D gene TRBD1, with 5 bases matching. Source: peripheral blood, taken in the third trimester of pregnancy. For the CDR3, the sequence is CASRGVGGDYGYTF. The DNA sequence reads TGTGCCAGCCGGGGTGTTGGGGGGGACTATGGCTACACCTTC.